Below are 2 T cell receptor beta chains sequenced from a single sample in a study of cytomegalovirus exposure and HLA in healthy donors. Primers included in the PCR were 60 Vbeta and 13 Jbeta primers. Sequencing was performed with immunoSEQ multiplex PCR; in TCRdb, only in-frame clones are kept and a portion is missing. The table includes around 250,000 clones, around nine tenths detected once. The sequencing input was PBMCs. Every receptor here comes from a girl aged 2-10 years in good health and CMV-seronegative.

The chain carries TRBV18 and TRBJ2-3; 11 bases align to TRBD2. Germline V CDR1 and CDR2: KGHSH, LQKENI. V lost 6 bases, J lost 6 bases, and 11 bases stayed unmatched. CDR3 length: 16 amino acids. CDR3 in DNA: TGTGCCAGCTCGGAAACTAGCGGGAGTTCGACGGATACGCAGTATTTT. Its protein product is CASSETSGSSTDTQYF.

The V and J genes are TRBV21-1 and TRBJ2-7; the D call of TRBD2 is as the table states it, not checked on the DNA. TRBV21-1 constitutes a pseudogene. CDR3 size: 12 residues. Here the CDR3 DNA reads TGTGCCAGCAGCAATCCCCTATGCGAGCAGTACTTC. Encoded protein: CASSNPLCEQYF.